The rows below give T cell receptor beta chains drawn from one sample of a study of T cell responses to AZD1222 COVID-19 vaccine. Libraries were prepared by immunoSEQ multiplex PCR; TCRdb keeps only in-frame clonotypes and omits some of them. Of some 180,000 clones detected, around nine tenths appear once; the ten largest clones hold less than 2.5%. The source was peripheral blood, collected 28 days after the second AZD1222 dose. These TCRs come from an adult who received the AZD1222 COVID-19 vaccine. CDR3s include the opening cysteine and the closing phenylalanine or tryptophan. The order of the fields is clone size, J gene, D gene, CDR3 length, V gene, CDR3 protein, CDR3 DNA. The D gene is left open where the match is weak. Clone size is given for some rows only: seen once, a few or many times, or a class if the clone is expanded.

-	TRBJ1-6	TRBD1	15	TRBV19	CASSAGTGLNSPLHF	TGTGCCAGTAGTGCCGGGACAGGGCTTAATTCACCCCTCCACTTT
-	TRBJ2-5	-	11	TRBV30	CAWSVIRTQYF	TGTGCCTGGAGTGTCATTCGGACCCAGTACTTC
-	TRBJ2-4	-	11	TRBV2	CASSAKNIQYF	TGTGCCAGCAGTGCCAAAAACATTCAGTACTTC
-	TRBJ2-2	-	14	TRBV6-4	CASSPGQNTGELFF	TGTGCCAGCAGTCCGGGACAGAACACCGGGGAGCTGTTTTTT
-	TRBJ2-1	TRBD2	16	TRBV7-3	CASSTTGTSRINEQFF	TGTGCCAGCAGCACAACCGGGACTAGCAGAATTAATGAGCAGTTCTTC
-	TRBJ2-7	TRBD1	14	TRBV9	CASSDRDRSYEQYF	TGTGCCAGCAGCGACCGGGACAGATCCTACGAGCAGTACTTC
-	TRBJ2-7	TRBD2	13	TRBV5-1	CASSDPGGGEQYF	TGCGCCAGCAGTGACCCTGGCGGGGGAGAGCAGTACTTC
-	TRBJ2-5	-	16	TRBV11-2	CASSPSARPRGETQYF	TGTGCCAGCAGCCCGAGTGCCCGGCCCCGGGGAGAGACCCAGTACTTC
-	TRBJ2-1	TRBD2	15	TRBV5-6	CASSPPLAGYNEQFF	TGTGCCAGCAGCCCCCCGCTAGCGGGGTACAATGAGCAGTTCTTC
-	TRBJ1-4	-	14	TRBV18	CASSPIDGNEKLFF	TGTGCCAGCTCACCGATCGACGGGAATGAAAAACTGTTTTTT
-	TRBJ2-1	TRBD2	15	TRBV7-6	CASSPGLAGVYEQFF	TGTGCCAGCAGCCCGGGACTAGCGGGGGTGTATGAGCAGTTCTTC
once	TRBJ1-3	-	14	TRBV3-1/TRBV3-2	CASSQGGSGNTIYF	TGTGCCAGCAGCCAAGGGGGCTCTGGAAACACCATATATTTT
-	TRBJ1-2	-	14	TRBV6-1	CASIEDRINYGYTF	TGTGCCAGCATTGAGGACAGAATTAACTATGGCTACACCTTC
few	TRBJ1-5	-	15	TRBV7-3	CASSLGGGANQPQHF	TGTGCCAGCAGCTTAGGAGGGGGGGCAAATCAGCCCCAGCATTTT
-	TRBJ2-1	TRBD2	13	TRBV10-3	CATLAAAYNEQFF	TGTGCCACCCTAGCGGCCGCGTACAATGAGCAGTTCTTC
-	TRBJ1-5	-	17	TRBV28	CASGLAGRQGRNQPQHF	TGTGCCAGCGGCCTTGCAGGTAGGCAGGGAAGGAATCAGCCCCAGCATTTT
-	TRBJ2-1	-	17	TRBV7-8	CASSLPGLATHYNEQFF	TGTGCCAGCAGCTTACCCGGCCTAGCGACCCACTACAATGAGCAGTTCTTC
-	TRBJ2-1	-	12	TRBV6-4	CASSDRYSEQFF	TGTGCCAGCAGTGACAGGTATTCTGAGCAGTTCTTC
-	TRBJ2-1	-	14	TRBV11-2	CASSLEAGRNEQFF	TGTGCCAGCAGCCTAGAGGCTGGGAGGAATGAGCAGTTCTTC
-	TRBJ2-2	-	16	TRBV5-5	CASSSRSRGNTGELFF	TGTGCCAGCAGCTCCCGTTCGAGGGGGAACACCGGGGAGCTGTTTTTT
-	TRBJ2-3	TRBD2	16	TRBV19	CASSTRTSGRPDTQYF	TGTGCCAGTAGTACTCGGACTAGCGGGAGGCCAGATACGCAGTATTTT
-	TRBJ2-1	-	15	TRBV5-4	CASSWDSGTQAIQFF	TGTGCCAGCAGCTGGGACTCCGGGACCCAAGCGATTCAGTTCTTC
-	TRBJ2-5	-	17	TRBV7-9	CASSPTKKDRRQETQYF	TGTGCCAGCAGCCCAACTAAGAAAGACAGGAGGCAAGAGACCCAGTACTTC
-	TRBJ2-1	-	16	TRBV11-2	CASSLDRAGIYNEQFF	TGTGCCAGCAGCTTAGATCGTGCGGGGATTTACAATGAGCAGTTCTTC
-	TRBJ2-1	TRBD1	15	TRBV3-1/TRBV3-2	CASSQDWDRHNEQFF	TGTGCCAGCAGCCAAGACTGGGACAGACACAATGAGCAGTTCTTC
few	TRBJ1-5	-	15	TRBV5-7	CASSADRNSNQPQHF	TGTGCCAGCAGCGCTGACCGCAATAGCAATCAGCCCCAGCATTTT
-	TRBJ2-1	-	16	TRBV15	CATSRAQGGRVNEQFF	TGTGCCACCAGCAGAGCTCAGGGGGGAAGGGTCAATGAGCAGTTCTTC
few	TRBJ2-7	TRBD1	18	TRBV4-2	CASSHQESRGTGAYEQYF	TGTGCCAGCAGCCACCAAGAGAGCCGGGGGACAGGGGCCTACGAGCAGTACTTC
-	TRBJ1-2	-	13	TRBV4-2	CASSQERTVGYTF	TGTGCCAGCAGCCAAGAAAGGACAGTTGGCTACACCTTC
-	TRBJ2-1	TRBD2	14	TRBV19	CASSILAGPIEQFF	TGTGCCAGTAGTATTCTAGCGGGACCGATTGAGCAGTTCTTC
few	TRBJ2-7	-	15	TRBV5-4	CASSLGGYPSYEQYF	TGTGCCAGCAGCTTGGGCGGGTACCCCTCCTACGAGCAGTACTTC
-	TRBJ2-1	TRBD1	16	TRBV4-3	CASSQSWDRPNNEQFF	TGCGCCAGCAGCCAATCTTGGGACAGGCCAAACAATGAGCAGTTCTTC
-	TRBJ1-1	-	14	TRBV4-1	CASSQAGPNTEAFF	TGCGCCAGCAGCCAAGCAGGGCCGAACACTGAAGCTTTCTTT
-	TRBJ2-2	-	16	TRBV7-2	CASSSPTGANTGELFF	TGTGCCAGCAGCTCACCCACTGGAGCGAACACCGGGGAGCTGTTTTTT
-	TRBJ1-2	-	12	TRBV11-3	CASSQEGFGYTF	TGTGCCAGCAGCCAAGAGGGATTTGGCTACACCTTC
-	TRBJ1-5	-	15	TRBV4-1	CASSQVRGADQPQHF	TGCGCCAGCAGCCAGGTTCGGGGGGCTGATCAGCCCCAGCATTTT
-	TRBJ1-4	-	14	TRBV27	CASRLQGINEKLFF	TGTGCCAGCAGACTACAGGGCATTAATGAAAAACTGTTTTTT
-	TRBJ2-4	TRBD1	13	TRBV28	CASNRGAKNIQYF	TGTGCCAGTAACAGGGGGGCCAAAAACATTCAGTACTTC
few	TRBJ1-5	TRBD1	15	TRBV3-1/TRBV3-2	CASSQMTGVNQPQHF	TGTGCCAGCAGCCAGATGACAGGGGTGAATCAGCCCCAGCATTTT
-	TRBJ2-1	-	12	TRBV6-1	CASSEWHNEQFF	TGTGCCAGCAGTGAATGGCACAATGAGCAGTTCTTC
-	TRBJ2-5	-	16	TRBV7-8	CASSLGQGRVQETQYF	TGTGCCAGCAGCTTGGGGCAGGGGAGGGTTCAAGAGACCCAGTACTTC
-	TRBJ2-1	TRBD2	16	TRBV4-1	CASSQGLANTYNEQFF	TGCGCCAGCAGCCAGGGACTAGCAAATACCTACAATGAGCAGTTCTTC
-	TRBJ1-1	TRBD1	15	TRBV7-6	CASSLATGANTEAFF	TGTGCCAGCAGCTTAGCAACAGGGGCGAACACTGAAGCTTTCTTT
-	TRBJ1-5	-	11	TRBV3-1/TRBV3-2	CANREGRPQHF	TGTGCGAACCGAGAGGGGAGGCCCCAGCATTTT
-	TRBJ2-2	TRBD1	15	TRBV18	CASSPTGSVTGELFF	TGTGCCAGCTCACCGACAGGGTCGGTTACCGGGGAGCTGTTTTTT
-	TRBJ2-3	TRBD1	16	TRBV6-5	CASSYSIGGLPDTQYF	TGTGCCAGCAGTTACTCCATAGGGGGCCTACCAGATACGCAGTATTTT
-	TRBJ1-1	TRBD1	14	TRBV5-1	CASSPGQGRVEAFF	TGCGCCAGCAGCCCCGGACAGGGGAGGGTCGAAGCTTTCTTT
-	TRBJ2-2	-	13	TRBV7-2	CASLGAGTGELFF	TGTGCCAGCCTGGGGGCCGGCACCGGGGAGCTGTTTTTT
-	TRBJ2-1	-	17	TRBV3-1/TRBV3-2	CASSQARGNVRYNEQFF	TGTGCCAGCAGCCAAGCACGCGGGAACGTAAGATACAATGAGCAGTTCTTC
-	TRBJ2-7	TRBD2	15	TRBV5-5	CASSLEGLPFPEQYF	TGTGCCAGCAGCTTGGAGGGACTACCCTTCCCCGAGCAGTACTTC
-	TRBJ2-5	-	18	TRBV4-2	CASSQDLGPRLYQETQYF	TGTGCCAGCAGCCAAGATTTGGGACCGAGATTATACCAAGAGACCCAGTACTTC
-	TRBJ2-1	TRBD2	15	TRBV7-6	CASSTLAGTYNEQFF	TGTGCCAGCAGCACATTAGCGGGGACCTACAATGAGCAGTTCTTC
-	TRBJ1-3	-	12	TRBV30	CAWTGFGNTIYF	TGTGCCTGGACAGGGTTTGGAAACACCATATATTTT
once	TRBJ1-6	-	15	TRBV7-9	CASSLQQDNNSPLHF	TGTGCCAGCAGCTTACAACAGGATAATAATTCACCCCTCCACTTT